The source of this T cell receptor beta chain is a study of cytomegalovirus exposure and HLA in healthy donors. Notes on the study in general: There were reportedly fewer N-insertions in an Asian-associated ancestry cluster than the roughly 670-donor mean, in a later analysis.

The study ran its PCR with 60 Vbeta and 13 Jbeta primers. Using immunoSEQ multiplex PCR, the repertoire was profiled, and TCRdb retains in-frame clones only, with some absent. The table includes 200,000 or so clones, 65% to 85% detected once. This clone has a handful of counts. The target antigen is unknown. Germline assignment: CDR1 MGHRA and CDR2 YSYEKL. J gave up 7 bases and V 2 bases, and 3 bases lay outside the gene matches. The CDR3 extends over 13 amino acids. Sequencing was done on a sample of PBMCs. The V gene is TRBV4-1, the J gene TRBJ1-2; 8 bases line up with TRBD1. The TCR sequence derives from a boy younger than 10 in good health and CMV-seronegative. CDR3 in DNA: TGCGCCAGCAGCCAAAAAACAGGGGGTGGCTACACCTTC. Amino acid sequence: CASSQKTGGGYTF.